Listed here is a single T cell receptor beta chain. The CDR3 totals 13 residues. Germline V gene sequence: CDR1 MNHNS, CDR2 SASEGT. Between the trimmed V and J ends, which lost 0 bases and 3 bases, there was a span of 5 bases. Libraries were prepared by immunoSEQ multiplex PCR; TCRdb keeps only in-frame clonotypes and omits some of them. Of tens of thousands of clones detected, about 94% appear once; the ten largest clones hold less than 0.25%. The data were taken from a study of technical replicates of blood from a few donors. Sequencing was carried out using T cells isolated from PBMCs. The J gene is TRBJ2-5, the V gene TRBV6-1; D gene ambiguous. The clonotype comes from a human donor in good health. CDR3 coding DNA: TGTGCCAGCAGTGAAGCCACGGAAGAGACCCAGTACTTC. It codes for CASSEATEETQYF.